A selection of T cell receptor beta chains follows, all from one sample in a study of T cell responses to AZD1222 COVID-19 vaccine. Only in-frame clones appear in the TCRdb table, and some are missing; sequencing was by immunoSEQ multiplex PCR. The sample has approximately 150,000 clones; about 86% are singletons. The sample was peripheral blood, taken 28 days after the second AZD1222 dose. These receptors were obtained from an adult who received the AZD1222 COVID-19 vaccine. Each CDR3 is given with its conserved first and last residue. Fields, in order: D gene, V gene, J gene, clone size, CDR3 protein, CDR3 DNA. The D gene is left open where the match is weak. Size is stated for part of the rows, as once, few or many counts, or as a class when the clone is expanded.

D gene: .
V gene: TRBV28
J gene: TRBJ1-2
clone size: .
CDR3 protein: CASSLRRGFNYGYTF
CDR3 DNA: TGTGCCAGCAGTTTAAGGAGGGGATTTAACTATGGCTACACCTTC

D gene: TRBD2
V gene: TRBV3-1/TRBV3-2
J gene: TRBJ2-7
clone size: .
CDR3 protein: CASSHLSGRAPSEQYF
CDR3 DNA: TGTGCCAGCAGCCACCTAAGCGGGAGGGCCCCCTCCGAGCAGTACTTC

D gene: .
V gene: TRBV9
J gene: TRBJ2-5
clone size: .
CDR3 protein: CASSHGRLQETQYF
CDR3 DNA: TGTGCCAGCAGCCATGGACGGTTACAAGAGACCCAGTACTTC

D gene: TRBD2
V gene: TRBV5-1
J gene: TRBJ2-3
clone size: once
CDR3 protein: CASSLGTGTSGSGTQYF
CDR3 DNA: TGCGCCAGCAGCTTGGGGACCGGGACTAGCGGGAGTGGAACGCAGTATTTT

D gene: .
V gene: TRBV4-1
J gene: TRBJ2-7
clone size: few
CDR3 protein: CASSHGASTYEQYF
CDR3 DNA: TGCGCCAGCAGCCACGGGGCGAGTACCTACGAGCAGTACTTC

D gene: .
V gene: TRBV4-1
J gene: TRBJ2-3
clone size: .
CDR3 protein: CASSPRPGSNTDTQYF
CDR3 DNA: TGCGCCAGCAGCCCTAGACCAGGATCCAACACAGATACGCAGTATTTT

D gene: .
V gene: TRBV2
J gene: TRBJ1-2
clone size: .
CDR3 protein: CASVLSGATLDLYGYTF
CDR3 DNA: TGTGCCAGCGTTCTTTCAGGGGCCACGCTCGATCTCTATGGCTACACCTTC

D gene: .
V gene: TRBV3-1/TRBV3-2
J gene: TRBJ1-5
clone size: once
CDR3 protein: CASSQVGDTNQPQHF
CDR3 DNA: TGTGCCAGCAGCCAAGTCGGGGACACTAATCAGCCCCAGCATTTT

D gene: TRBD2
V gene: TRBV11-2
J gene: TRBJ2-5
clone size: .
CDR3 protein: CASSFGLAGGPQETQYF
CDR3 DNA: TGTGCCAGCAGCTTTGGACTAGCGGGGGGACCCCAAGAGACCCAGTACTTC

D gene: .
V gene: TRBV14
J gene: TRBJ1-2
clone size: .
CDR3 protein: CASSPYRGGGYTF
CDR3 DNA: TGTGCCAGCAGCCCCTATAGGGGGGGAGGCTACACCTTC

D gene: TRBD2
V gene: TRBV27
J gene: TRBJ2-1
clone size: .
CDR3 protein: CASSSSTSGGHEQFF
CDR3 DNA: TGTGCCAGCAGCTCCTCGACTAGCGGGGGGCATGAGCAGTTCTTC

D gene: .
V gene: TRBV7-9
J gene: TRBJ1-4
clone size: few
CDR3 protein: CASSLAWTATNEKLFF
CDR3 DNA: TGTGCCAGCAGCTTAGCTTGGACAGCTACTAATGAAAAACTGTTTTTT

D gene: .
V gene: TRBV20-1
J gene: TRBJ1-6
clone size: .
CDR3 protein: CSASSPGEVSPLHF
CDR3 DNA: TGCAGTGCTAGTTCGCCAGGGGAGGTTTCGCCCCTCCACTTT

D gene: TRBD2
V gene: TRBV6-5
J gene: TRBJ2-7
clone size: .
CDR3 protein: CASSYDGGSYEQYF
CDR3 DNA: TGCGCCAGCAGTTACGACGGGGGGTCCTACGAGCAGTACTTC

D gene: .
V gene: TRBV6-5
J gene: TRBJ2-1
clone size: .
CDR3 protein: CASSYSPTNEQFF
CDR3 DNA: TGTGCCAGCAGTTACTCCCCCACAAACGAGCAGTTCTTC

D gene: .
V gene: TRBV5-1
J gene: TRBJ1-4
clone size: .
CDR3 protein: CASSLGGVANEKLFF
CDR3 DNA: TGCGCCAGCAGCTTGGGCGGGGTAGCTAATGAAAAACTGTTTTTT

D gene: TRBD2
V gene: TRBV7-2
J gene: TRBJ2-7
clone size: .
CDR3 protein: CASSFSGGDYEQYF
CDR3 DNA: TGTGCCAGCAGCTTCTCGGGGGGGGACTACGAGCAGTACTTC

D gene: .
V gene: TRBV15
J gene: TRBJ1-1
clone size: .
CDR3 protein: CATSRDPGMNTEAFF
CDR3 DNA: TGTGCCACCAGCAGAGATCCGGGGATGAACACTGAAGCTTTCTTT

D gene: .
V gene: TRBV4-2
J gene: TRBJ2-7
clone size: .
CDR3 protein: CASSQGGVRNF
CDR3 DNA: TGTGCCAGCAGCCAAGGAGGGGTTAGGAACTTC

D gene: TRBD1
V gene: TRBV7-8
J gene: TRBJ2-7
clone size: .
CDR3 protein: CASSFKAGTGAYEQYF
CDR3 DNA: TGTGCCAGCAGCTTTAAGGCCGGGACAGGAGCCTACGAGCAGTACTTC

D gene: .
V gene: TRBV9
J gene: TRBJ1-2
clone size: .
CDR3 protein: CASSVEANYGYTF
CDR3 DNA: TGTGCCAGCAGCGTAGAGGCTAACTATGGCTACACCTTC

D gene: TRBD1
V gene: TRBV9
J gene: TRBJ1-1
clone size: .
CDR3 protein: CASSVIAGGGGLNTEAFF
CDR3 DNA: TGTGCCAGCAGCGTAATAGCAGGAGGAGGGGGCCTAAACACTGAAGCTTTCTTT

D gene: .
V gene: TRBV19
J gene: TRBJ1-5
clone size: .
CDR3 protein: CASSIGNSNQPQHF
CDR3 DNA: TGTGCCAGTAGTATAGGGAATAGCAATCAGCCCCAGCATTTT

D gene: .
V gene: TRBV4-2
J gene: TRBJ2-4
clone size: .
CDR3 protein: CASSQDVLAKNIQYF
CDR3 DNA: TGTGCCAGCAGCCAAGATGTGTTGGCCAAAAACATTCAGTACTTC

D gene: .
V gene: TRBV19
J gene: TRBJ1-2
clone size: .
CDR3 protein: CASSIVIDYGYTF
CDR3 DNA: TGTGCCAGTAGTATCGTCATTGACTATGGCTACACCTTC

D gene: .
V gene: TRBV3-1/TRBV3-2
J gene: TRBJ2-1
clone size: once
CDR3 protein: CASSQVHYNEQFF
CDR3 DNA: TGTGCCAGCAGCCAAGTTCACTACAATGAGCAGTTCTTC

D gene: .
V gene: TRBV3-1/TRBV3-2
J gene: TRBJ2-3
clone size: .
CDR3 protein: CASSLRRWGTDTQYF
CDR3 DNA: TGTGCCAGCAGCCTTCGCCGCTGGGGCACAGATACGCAGTATTTT

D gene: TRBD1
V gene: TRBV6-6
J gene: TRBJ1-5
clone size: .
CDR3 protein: CASSGQGWSQPQHF
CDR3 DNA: TGTGCCAGCAGTGGACAGGGATGGAGTCAGCCCCAGCATTTT

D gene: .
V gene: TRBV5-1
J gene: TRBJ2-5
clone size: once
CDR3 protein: CASSLEVPGETQYF
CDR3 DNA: TGCGCCAGCAGCTTGGAAGTTCCAGGAGAGACCCAGTACTTC

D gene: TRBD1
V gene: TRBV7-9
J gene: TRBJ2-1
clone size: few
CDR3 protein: CASSPPGQGARGEQFF
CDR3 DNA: TGTGCCAGCAGCCCCCCGGGGCAGGGGGCGCGGGGTGAGCAGTTCTTC

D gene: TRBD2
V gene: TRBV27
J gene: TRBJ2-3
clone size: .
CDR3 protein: CASSFGSGGMLTDTQYF
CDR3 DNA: TGTGCCAGCAGTTTCGGGAGCGGGGGGATGTTGACAGATACGCAGTATTTT

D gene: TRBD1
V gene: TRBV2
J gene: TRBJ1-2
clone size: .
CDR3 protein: CASSDPGQGRGYTF
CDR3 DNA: TGTGCCAGCAGTGACCCGGGACAGGGAAGGGGCTACACCTTC

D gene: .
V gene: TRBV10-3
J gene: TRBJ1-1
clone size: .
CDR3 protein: CAIRSRGMNTEAFF
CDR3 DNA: TGTGCCATCAGAAGCAGGGGCATGAACACTGAAGCTTTCTTT

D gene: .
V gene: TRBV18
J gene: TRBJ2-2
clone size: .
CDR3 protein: CASSPNVPGVNTGELFF
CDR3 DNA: TGTGCCAGCTCACCTAACGTACCGGGGGTAAACACCGGGGAGCTGTTTTTT

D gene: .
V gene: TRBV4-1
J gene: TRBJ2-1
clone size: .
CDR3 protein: CASSEARLASNEQFF
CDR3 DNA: TGCGCCAGCAGCGAAGCCCGGCTAGCGAGCAATGAGCAGTTCTTC

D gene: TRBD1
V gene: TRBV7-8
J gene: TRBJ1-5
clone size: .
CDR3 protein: CASSLNLYRGPLNQPQHF
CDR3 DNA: TGTGCCAGCAGCTTAAATCTATACAGGGGACCCCTTAATCAGCCCCAGCATTTT

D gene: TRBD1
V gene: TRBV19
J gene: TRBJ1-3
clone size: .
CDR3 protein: CASKGQVSGNTIYF
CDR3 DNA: TGTGCCAGTAAGGGACAGGTCTCTGGAAACACCATATATTTT

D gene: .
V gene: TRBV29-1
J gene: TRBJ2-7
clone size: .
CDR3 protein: CSVRYSYEQYF
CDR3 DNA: TGCAGCGTTCGCTATTCCTACGAGCAGTACTTC

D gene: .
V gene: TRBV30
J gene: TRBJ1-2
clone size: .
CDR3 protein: CAWSVDWAVYGYTF
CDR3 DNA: TGTGCCTGGAGTGTCGATTGGGCGGTCTATGGCTACACCTTC

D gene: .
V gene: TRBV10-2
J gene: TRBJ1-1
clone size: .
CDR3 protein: CASRKDRVNTEAFF
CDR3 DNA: TGCGCCAGCAGGAAGGACAGAGTGAACACTGAAGCTTTCTTT

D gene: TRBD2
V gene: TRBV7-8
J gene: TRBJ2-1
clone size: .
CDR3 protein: CASSRASAGGFNEQFF
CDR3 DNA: TGTGCCAGCAGCCGGGCTTCTGCGGGGGGGTTCAATGAGCAGTTCTTC

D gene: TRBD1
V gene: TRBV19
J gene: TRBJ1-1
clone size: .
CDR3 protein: CASSPHRGLNTEAFF
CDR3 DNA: TGTGCCAGTAGTCCCCACAGGGGACTGAACACTGAAGCTTTCTTT

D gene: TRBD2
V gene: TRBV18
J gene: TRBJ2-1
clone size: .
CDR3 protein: CASSQGLAGVGNEQFF
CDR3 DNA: TGTGCCAGCTCACAGGGACTAGCGGGAGTAGGGAATGAGCAGTTCTTC

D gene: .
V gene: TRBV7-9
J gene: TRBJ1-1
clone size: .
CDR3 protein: CASKAPVLGVDTEAFF
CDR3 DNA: TGTGCCAGCAAGGCCCCCGTTTTGGGCGTTGACACTGAAGCTTTCTTT

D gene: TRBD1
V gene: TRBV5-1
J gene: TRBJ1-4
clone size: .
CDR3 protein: CASSLPGQGYINEKLFF
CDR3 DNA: TGCGCCAGCAGCTTGCCGGGACAGGGGTATATTAATGAAAAACTGTTTTTT

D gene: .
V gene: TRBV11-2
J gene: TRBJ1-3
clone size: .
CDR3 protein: CASSRGAGTIGNTIYF
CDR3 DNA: TGTGCCAGCAGCCGAGGAGCAGGGACAATTGGAAACACCATATATTTT

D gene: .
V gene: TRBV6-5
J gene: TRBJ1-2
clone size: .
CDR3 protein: CASRPGTEVYGYTF
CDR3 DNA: TGTGCCAGCAGGCCCGGGACGGAGGTCTATGGCTACACCTTC

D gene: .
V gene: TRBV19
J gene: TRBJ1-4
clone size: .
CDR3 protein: CASSHGTKEKLFF
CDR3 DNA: TGTGCCAGTAGTCACGGGACCAAAGAAAAACTGTTTTTT

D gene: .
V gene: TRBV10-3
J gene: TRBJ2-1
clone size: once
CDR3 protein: CAIGPGTRNNEQFF
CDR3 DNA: TGTGCCATCGGCCCGGGGACGCGGAACAATGAGCAGTTCTTC

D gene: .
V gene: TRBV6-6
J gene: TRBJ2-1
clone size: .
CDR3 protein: CASRAGLSNNEQFF
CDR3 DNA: TGTGCCAGCAGGGCGGGACTCTCAAACAATGAGCAGTTCTTC

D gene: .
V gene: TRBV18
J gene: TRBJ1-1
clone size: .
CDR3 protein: CASSQNRGDTEAFF
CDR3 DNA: TGTGCCAGCTCACAGAATCGGGGGGACACTGAAGCTTTCTTT

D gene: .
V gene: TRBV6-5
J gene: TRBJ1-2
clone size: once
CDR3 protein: CASSSSWTDRGYTF
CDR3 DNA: TGTGCCAGCAGTTCTTCCTGGACAGACCGCGGCTACACCTTC

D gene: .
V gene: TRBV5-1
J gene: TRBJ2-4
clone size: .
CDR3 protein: CASSDNAGIQYF
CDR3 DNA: TGCGCCAGCAGCGACAACGCAGGGATTCAGTACTTC

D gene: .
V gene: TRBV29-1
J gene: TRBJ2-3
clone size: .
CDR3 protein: CSVEWGKARDTQYF
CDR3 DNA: TGCAGCGTTGAATGGGGCAAAGCTAGGGATACGCAGTATTTT

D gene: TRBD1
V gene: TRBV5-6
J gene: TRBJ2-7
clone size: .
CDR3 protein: CASSPDRGSEQYF
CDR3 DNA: TGTGCCAGCAGCCCTGACAGGGGGTCCGAGCAGTACTTC

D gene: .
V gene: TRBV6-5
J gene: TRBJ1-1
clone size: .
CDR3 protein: CASSPQGNTEAFF
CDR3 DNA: TGTGCCAGCAGCCCACAGGGGAACACTGAAGCTTTCTTT

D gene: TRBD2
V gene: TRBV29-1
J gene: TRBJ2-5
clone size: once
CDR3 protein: CSVVPVTSGVETQYF
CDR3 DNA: TGCAGCGTGGTTCCCGTGACTAGCGGGGTAGAGACCCAGTACTTC

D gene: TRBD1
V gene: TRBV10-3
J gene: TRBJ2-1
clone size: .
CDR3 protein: CAISVLTGGEQFF
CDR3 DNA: TGTGCCATCAGTGTGCTGACAGGGGGTGAGCAGTTCTTC

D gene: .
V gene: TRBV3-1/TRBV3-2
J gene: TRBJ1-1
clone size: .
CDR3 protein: CASSQHVITEAFF
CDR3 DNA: TGTGCCAGCAGCCAGCACGTAATAACTGAAGCTTTCTTT